These 21 T cell receptor beta chains share one sample of origin, sequenced in a study of cytomegalovirus exposure and HLA in healthy donors. Primers: 60 Vbeta forward and 13 Jbeta reverse. Libraries were prepared by immunoSEQ multiplex PCR; TCRdb keeps only in-frame clonotypes and omits some of them. The table lists some 150,000 clones, 79% of them singletons. The sequenced sample consisted of PBMCs. The receptors derive from a male donor in good health and CMV-seronegative.

Only one count was recorded for this clone. V and J are TRBV30 and TRBJ2-7, with D tentatively TRBD2 (6 bases). Germline V CDR1 and CDR2: GTSNPN, SVGIG (reference sequence). The CDR3 length is 13 residues. Between the trimmed V and J ends, which lost 3 bases and 0 bases, there was a span of 9 bases. CDR3 loop: CAWRRRASYEQYF. As DNA, the CDR3 is TGTGCCTGGAGGAGGAGGGCCTCCTACGAGCAGTACTTC.

This clone was counted a single time. V usage is TRBV7-6 and J usage is TRBJ2-7, with a tentative D call TRBD2 (6 bases). In germline, CDR1 is SGHVS, CDR2 FNYEAQ. Trimming cost V 5 bases and J 7 bases, with 12 bases left between them. The CDR3 covers 12 residues. The CDR3 here is CASSGGGNEQYF. The CDR3 DNA reads as TGTGCCAGCAGCGGTGGGGGGAATGAGCAGTACTTC.

V gene TRBV18 combines with J gene TRBJ2-5; D ambiguous. Looked up from germline, CDR1 is KGHSH and CDR2 is LQKENI. V shed 1 base and J shed 3 bases, with 6 bases lying between them. CDR3 length: 13 amino acids. DNA of the CDR3: TGTGCCAGCTCACCACTGAGTGAAGAGACCCAGTACTTC. Translation gives CASSPLSEETQYF.

The DNA for the CDR3 is TGTGCCTGGAGTGCGACAGGGGGGTCAGCCGATACGCAGTATTTT. This gives the protein CAWSATGGSADTQYF. This chain joins TRBV30 and TRBJ2-3; 9 nucleotides match TRBD1. The junction had 8 bases not matched to a gene; V was cut back by 1 base and J by 6 bases. The CDR3 totals 15 residues. CDR1 GTSNPN and CDR2 SVGIG come from the germline V gene (reference sequence).

This sequence joins TRBV5-4 and TRBJ1-2; weak D call: TRBD1 (6 bases). The germline V gene encodes CDR1 SGHNT and CDR2 YYREEE (reference sequence). The V end lost 5 bases, the J end lost 8 bases, and 16 bases lay between the germline ends. CDR3 size: 13 residues. CDR3 region: CASREPGAEGYTF. DNA for the CDR3: TGTGCCAGCAGAGAACCAGGGGCGGAGGGCTACACCTTC.

The rearrangement joins TRBV19 to TRBJ2-1; TRBD2 aligns across 7 bases. This CDR3 has 17 amino acids. V lost 1 base and J lost 0; bases outside the gene matches: 6. Germline V gene lookup returns CDR1 LNHDA and CDR2 SQIVND (reference sequence). CDR3 DNA sequence: TGTGCCAGTAGTATAGCCTCGGGGGGAAGCTCCTACAATGAGCAGTTCTTC. It translates to CASSIASGGSSYNEQFF.

The chain combines TRBV7-9 with TRBJ2-7; 7 nucleotides line up with TRBD2. Germline lookup yields CDR1 SEHNR and CDR2 FQNEAQ (reference sequence). The CDR3 sequence is 16 residues long. Trimming removed 4 bases from V and 6 bases from J; junction bases left unmatched: 15. This CDR3 reads CASSSGRAGDHSEQYF. CDR3 sequence (DNA): TGTGCCAGCAGCTCTGGGCGGGCGGGGGACCACAGCGAGCAGTACTTC.

This clone was seen once. The chain recombines TRBV6-5 with TRBJ2-5; the D gene is possibly TRBD1 (6 bases). CDR1 and CDR2 (germline): MNHEY, SVGAGI. The CDR3 length is 15 residues. V was cut by 5 bases and J by 5 bases, with 18 bases left in between. CDR3 DNA sequence: TGTGCCAGCAGTGCGGCTGAGCACAGGGCGGAGACCCAGTACTTC. Translated: CASSAAEHRAETQYF.

A single count supports this clone. This chain uses TRBV9 with TRBJ2-7, with D tentatively TRBD2 (5 bases). V shed 7 bases and J shed 5 bases, with 10 bases lying between them. This CDR3 is built from 11 residues. The germline V gene encodes CDR1 SGDLS and CDR2 YYNGEE. Here the CDR3 reads CASGPGNEQYF. CDR3 in DNA: TGTGCCAGCGGGCCGGGGAACGAGCAGTACTTC.

V is TRBV30 and J is TRBJ1-5; D is possibly TRBD1 (6 bases). Per germline, CDR1 GTSNPN and CDR2 SVGIG (reference sequence). Trimming cost V 2 bases and J 2 bases, with 13 bases left between them. The CDR3 is made up of 15 amino acids. CDR3 in amino acids: CAWSTQGIGNQPQHF. The DNA of the CDR3 is TGTGCCTGGAGTACTCAGGGGATAGGCAATCAGCCCCAGCATTTT.

The V gene is TRBV4-3, the J gene TRBJ2-7; 7 bases are a match to TRBD1. The CDR3 has 16 residues. Germline V gives CDR1 LGHNA, CDR2 YSLEER. V lost 0 bases and J lost 7; bases outside the gene matches: 12. The CDR3 loop reads CASSQDRQDRSWEQYF. CDR3 DNA: TGCGCCAGCAGCCAAGATCGACAGGACAGGTCTTGGGAGCAGTACTTC.

V gene TRBV6-5 combines with J gene TRBJ1-2, with D possibly TRBD1 on 5 matching bases. The V and J ends lost 8 bases and 5 bases respectively, with 12 bases between them. The CDR3 is made up of 12 amino acids. Germline V gives CDR1 MNHEY, CDR2 SVGAGI. CDR3 in DNA: TGTGCCAGCTCAGACAGTCCTTATGGCTACACCTTC. Amino acids: CASSDSPYGYTF.

This clone was counted between two and nine times. J is TRBJ1-5 and V is TRBV5-6; the D gene is possibly TRBD1 (6 bases). V shed 4 bases and J shed 1 base, with 15 bases lying between them. CDR1 is SGHDT, CDR2 YYEEEE, per germline. The CDR3 length is 16 residues. CDR3 coding DNA: TGTGCCAGCAGCGATACGAGGCAGGGGAGCAATCAGCCCCAGCATTTT. Translated: CASSDTRQGSNQPQHF.

This sequence joins TRBV9 and TRBJ1-2, with 8 bases lining up with TRBD1. CDR1 and CDR2 from the germline V gene are SGDLS and YYNGEE. Trimming removed 0 bases from V and 8 bases from J; junction bases left unmatched: 9. The CDR3 loop spans 15 amino acids. The CDR3 reads CASSVAPGGASGYTF. For the CDR3, the DNA is TGTGCCAGCAGCGTAGCTCCAGGGGGCGCGTCGGGCTACACCTTC.

This chain joins TRBV5-6 and TRBJ1-5; 8 bases line up with TRBD1. The V gene end was trimmed by 5 bases and the J gene end by 1 base; junction bases not matched to a gene: 5. This CDR3 is built from 15 residues. The germline gives CDR1 SGHDT, CDR2 YYEEEE. The CDR3 DNA is TGTGCCAGCAGTTCAGGGGGCACAAGCAATCAGCCCCAGCATTTT. Its protein product is CASSSGGTSNQPQHF.

The chain has TRBV10-3 and TRBJ2-3, with 7 bases aligning to TRBD1. This CDR3 has 12 residues. Per germline, CDR1 ENHRY and CDR2 SYGVKD. J was trimmed by 2 bases and V by 10 bases; bases with no gene match: 3. This CDR3 is CATGTDTDTQYF. CDR3 DNA sequence: TGTGCCACGGGGACAGACACAGATACGCAGTATTTT.

The gene calls are TRBV7-2 and TRBJ2-4; D is uncertain. From germline, CDR1 is SGHTA and CDR2 FQGNSA. CDR3 length: 15 residues. V gave up 3 bases and J gave up 0 bases, with 9 bases separating them. The CDR3 is CASSFLRGAKNIQYF. The CDR3 nucleotides are TGTGCCAGCAGCTTCCTGCGCGGAGCCAAAAACATTCAGTACTTC.

CDR3 DNA: TGTGCCAGCAGTCCCGGGACTAGCGGGGCAGATACGCAGTATTTT. It translates to CASSPGTSGADTQYF. The rearrangement uses TRBV6-5 and TRBJ2-3, with 13 bases lining up with TRBD2. In germline, CDR1 is MNHEY, CDR2 SVGAGI. The CDR3 totals 15 residues. After removal of 5 bases from V and 4 bases from J, the junction contained 3 bases not matched to a gene.

The rearrangement joins TRBV4-3 to TRBJ2-1; the D gene is possibly TRBD1 (6 bases). Trimming left V 0 bases short and J 6 bases short, with 15 bases between. The CDR3 runs to 16 residues. From germline, CDR1 is LGHNA and CDR2 YSLEER. The CDR3 DNA is TGCGCCAGCAGCCAAGATGGAGGACAGAGAGGCAATGAGCAGTTCTTC. This encodes CASSQDGGQRGNEQFF.

This chain joins TRBV11-2 and TRBJ1-1; TRBD1 might be the D (5 bases). The CDR3 extends over 15 amino acids. Germline CDR1 and CDR2: SGHAT and FQNNGV. V was cut by 3 bases and J by 1 base, with 12 bases left in between. CDR3 in DNA: TGTGCCAGCAGCTTGTTCCCAGGGAAGAACACTGAAGCTTTCTTT. This translates into CASSLFPGKNTEAFF.

This clone was counted between two and nine times. The V and J genes are TRBV9 and TRBJ1-1, with 8 nucleotides matching TRBD1. Looked up from germline, CDR1 is SGDLS and CDR2 is YYNGEE. With 3 bases clipped from V and 6 bases from J, the junction kept 10 bases outside the gene matches. The CDR3 covers 15 residues. This CDR3 reads CASSEIQGADPEAFF. The CDR3 bases are TGTGCCAGCAGCGAAATTCAGGGGGCGGACCCTGAAGCTTTCTTT.